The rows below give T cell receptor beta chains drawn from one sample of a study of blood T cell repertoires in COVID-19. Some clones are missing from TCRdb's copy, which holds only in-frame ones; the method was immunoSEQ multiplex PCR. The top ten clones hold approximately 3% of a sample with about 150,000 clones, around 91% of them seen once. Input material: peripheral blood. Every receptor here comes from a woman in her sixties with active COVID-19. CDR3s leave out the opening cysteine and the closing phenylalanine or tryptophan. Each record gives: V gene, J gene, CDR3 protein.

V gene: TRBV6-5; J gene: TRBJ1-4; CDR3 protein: ASRLTQVPNEKLF
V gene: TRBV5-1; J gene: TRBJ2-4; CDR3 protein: ASSLGGQGGNIQY
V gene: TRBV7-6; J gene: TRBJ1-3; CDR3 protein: ASSRAGTGGGNTIY
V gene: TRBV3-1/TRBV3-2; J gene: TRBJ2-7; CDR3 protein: ASSQDRDRGKDYEQY
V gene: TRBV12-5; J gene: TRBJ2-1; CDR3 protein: ASGLSRGTSAYNEQF
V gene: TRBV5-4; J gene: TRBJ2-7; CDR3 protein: ASSPRLAGTAYYEQY
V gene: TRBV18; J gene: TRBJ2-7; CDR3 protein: ASSRGPNPESYEQY
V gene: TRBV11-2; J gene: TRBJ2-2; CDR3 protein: ASSRLAGGGELF
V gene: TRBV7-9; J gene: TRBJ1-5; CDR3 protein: ASSLAGAEQPQH
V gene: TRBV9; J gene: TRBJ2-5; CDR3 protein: ASSPGTGEVETQY
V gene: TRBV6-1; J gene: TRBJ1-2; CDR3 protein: ASSEVGQGLPYGYT
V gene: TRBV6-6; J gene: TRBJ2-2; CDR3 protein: ASSYPGDTGELF
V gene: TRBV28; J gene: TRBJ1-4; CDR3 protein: ASSEQGFNEKLF
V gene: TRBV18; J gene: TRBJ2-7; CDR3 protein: ASSPSGVVKYEQY
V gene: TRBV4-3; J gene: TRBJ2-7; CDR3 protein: ASSQSRTAYEQY
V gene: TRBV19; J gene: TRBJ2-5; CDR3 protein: ASRPGQGWETQY
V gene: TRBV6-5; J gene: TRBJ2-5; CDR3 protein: AIRRKGLETQY
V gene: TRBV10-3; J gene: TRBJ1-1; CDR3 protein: AISLRVNTEAF
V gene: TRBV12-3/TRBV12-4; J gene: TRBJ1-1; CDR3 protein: ASSWWAREAF
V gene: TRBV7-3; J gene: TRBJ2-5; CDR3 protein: ASSPTGTGQETQY
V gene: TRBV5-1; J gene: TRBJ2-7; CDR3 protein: ASRGGGRARGNEQY
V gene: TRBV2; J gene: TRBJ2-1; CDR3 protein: AAYGTSANEQF
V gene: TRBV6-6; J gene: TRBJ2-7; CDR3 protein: ASSFRYEQY
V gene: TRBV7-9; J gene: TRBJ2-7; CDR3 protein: ASSPSGGTNYEQY
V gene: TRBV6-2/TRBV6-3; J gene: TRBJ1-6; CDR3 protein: ASSYTGNSPLH
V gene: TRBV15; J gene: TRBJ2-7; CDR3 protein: ATKSGGSYEQY
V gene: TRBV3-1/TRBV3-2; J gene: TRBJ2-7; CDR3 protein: ASSQVTSGKYEQY
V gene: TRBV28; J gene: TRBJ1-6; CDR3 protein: ASLLRGSPLH
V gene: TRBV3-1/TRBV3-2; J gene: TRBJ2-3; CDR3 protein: ASSQERLGTSGITPGDTQY
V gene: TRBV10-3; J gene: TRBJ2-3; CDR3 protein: AINAASGGDTQY
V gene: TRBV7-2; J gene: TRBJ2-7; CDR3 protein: ASSELAVTYEQY
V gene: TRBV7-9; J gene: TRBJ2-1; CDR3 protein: ASAGWTGMINEQF
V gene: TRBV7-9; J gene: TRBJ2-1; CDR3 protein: ASSLRAGIHNEQF
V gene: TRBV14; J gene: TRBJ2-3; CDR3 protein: ASSQEGAYYTDTQY
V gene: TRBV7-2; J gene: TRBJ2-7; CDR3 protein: ASSLGGSFYEQY
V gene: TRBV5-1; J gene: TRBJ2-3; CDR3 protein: ASRFGLPITDTQY
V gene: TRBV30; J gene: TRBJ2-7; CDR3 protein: AWSVLAYEQY
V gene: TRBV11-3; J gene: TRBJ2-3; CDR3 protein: ASSYLETDTQY
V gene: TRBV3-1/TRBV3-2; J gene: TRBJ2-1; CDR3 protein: ASRYSDGEQF
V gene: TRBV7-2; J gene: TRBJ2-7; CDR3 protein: ASSLGPGQGEEQY
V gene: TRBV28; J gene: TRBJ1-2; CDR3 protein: ASRGQVYGYT
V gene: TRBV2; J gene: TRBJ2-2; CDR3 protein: ASTVSTSGLNTGELF